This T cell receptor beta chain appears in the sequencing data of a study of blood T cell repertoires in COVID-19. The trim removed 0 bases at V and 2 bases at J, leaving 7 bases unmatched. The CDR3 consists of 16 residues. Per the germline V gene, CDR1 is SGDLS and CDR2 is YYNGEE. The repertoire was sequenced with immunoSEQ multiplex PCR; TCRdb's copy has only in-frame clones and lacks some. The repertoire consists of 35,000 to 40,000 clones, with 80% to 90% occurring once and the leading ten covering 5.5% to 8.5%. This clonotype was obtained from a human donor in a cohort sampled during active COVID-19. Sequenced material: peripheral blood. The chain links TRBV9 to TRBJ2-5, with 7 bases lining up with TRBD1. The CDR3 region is CASSVGLGQLQETQYF. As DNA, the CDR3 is TGTGCCAGCAGCGTAGGGTTGGGACAGCTACAAGAGACCCAGTACTTC.